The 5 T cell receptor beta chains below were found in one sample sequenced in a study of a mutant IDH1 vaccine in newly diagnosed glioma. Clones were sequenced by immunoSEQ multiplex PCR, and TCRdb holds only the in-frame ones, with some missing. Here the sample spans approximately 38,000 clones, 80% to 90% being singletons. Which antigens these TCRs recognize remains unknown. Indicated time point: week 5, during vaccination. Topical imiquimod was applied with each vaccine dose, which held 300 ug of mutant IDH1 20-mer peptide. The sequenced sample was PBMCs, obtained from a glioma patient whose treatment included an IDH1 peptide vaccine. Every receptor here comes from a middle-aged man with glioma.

The CDR3 region is CASSLYKDGIPGELFF. In nucleotides, the CDR3 is TGTGCCAGCAGCTTATATAAGGACGGGATCCCCGGGGAGCTGTTTTTT. This sequence joins TRBV7-6 and TRBJ2-2, with D perhaps TRBD2 (5 bases). The V gene's germline CDR1 is SGHVS and CDR2 FNYEAQ. There are 16 residues in the CDR3. Trimming took off 2 bases at V and 6 bases at J, with 16 bases between the two ends.

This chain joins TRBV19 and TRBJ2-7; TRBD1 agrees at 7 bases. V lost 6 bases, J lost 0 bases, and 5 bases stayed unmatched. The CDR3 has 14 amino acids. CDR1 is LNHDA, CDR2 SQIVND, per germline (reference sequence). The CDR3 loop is CASRPGQSSYEQYF. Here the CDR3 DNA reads TGTGCCAGTAGACCGGGACAGAGCTCCTACGAGCAGTACTTC.

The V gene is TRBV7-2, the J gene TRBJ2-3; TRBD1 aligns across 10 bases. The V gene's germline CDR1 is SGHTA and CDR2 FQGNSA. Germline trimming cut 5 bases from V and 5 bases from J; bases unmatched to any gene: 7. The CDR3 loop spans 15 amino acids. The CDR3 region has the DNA TGTGCCAGCAGCCGGGGACAGGGGACTGTAGATACGCAGTATTTT. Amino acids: CASSRGQGTVDTQYF. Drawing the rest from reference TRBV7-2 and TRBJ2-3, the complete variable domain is GAGVSQSPSNKVTEKGKDVELRCDPISGHTALYWYRQSLGQGLEFLIYFQGNSAPDKSGLPSDRFSAERTGGSVSTLTIQRTQQEDSAVYLCASSRGQGTVDTQYFGPGTRLTVL.

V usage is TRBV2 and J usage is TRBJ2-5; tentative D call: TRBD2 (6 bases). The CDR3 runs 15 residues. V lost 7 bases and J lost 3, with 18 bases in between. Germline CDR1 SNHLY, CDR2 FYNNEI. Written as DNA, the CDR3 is TGTGCCAGCATCCCCCCGACGGGGGTGGAAGAGACCCAGTACTTC. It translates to CASIPPTGVEETQYF.

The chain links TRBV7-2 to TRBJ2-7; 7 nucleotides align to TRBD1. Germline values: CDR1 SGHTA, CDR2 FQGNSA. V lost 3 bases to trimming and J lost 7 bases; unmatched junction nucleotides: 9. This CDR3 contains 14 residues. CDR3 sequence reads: CASSLQPGQSEQYF. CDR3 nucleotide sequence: TGTGCCAGCAGCTTGCAACCGGGACAGTCAGAGCAGTACTTC. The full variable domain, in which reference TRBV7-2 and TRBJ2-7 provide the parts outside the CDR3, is GAGVSQSPSNKVTEKGKDVELRCDPISGHTALYWYRQSLGQGLEFLIYFQGNSAPDKSGLPSDRFSAERTGGSVSTLTIQRTQQEDSAVYLCASSLQPGQSEQYFGPGTRLTVT.